The 13 T cell receptor beta chains presented below share a single source sample, sequenced in a study of control samples from healthy donors and cancer patients. Profiling relied on immunoSEQ multiplex PCR, and the TCRdb table lists in-frame clones only, not all of them. The sample shows 90,000 to 100,000 clones, 70% to 80% of them seen only once. Sequenced sample: blood. These TCRs come from a woman aged 25 to 39 in good health.

The chain couples TRBV7-6 to TRBJ1-1; tentative D call: TRBD1 (5 bases). CDR1 is SGHVS and CDR2 is FNYEAQ in the germline V gene. The CDR3 has 13 amino acids. Trimming cost V 5 bases and J 5 bases, with 12 bases left between them. The DNA of the CDR3 is TGTGCCAGCAGCCGGGGCGGGGGAACTGAAGCTTTCTTT. It codes for CASSRGGGTEAFF. Full variable domain (remainder filled in from reference TRBV7-6 and TRBJ1-1): GAGVSQSPRYKVTKRGQDVALRCDPISGHVSLYWYRQALGQGPEFLTYFNYEAQQDKSGLPNDRFSAERPEGSISTLTIQRTEQRDSAMYRCASSRGGGTEAFFGQGTRLTVV.

V is TRBV2 and J is TRBJ1-3; D not resolved. This CDR3 is 14 amino acids long. V was clipped by 1 base and J by 4 bases, with 8 bases between them. Germline values: CDR1 SNHLY, CDR2 FYNNEI. As DNA, the CDR3 is TGTGCCAGCAGTGAAGGGCCCAGGGGAAACACCATATATTTT. It yields the protein CASSEGPRGNTIYF.

The sample holds a few counts of this clone. The V gene is TRBV12-3 or TRBV12-4, the J gene TRBJ2-6, with D maybe TRBD2 (5 bases). This CDR3 contains 13 residues. Trimming stripped 3 bases from V and 11 bases from J, with 11 bases between. The CDR3 loop is CASSFEGTDVLTF. CDR3 DNA sequence: TGTGCCAGCAGTTTTGAGGGAACGGACGTCCTGACTTTC.

The CDR3 sequence is CAWNARQGTEPQHF. CDR3 sequence (DNA): TGTGCCTGGAATGCCAGACAGGGAACGGAGCCCCAGCATTTT. The V gene is TRBV30, the J gene TRBJ1-5; 7 bases are shared with TRBD1. There are 14 residues in the CDR3. The germline CDR1 and CDR2 sequences are GTSNPN and SVGIG (reference sequence). After removal of 4 bases from V and 8 bases from J, the junction contained 11 bases not matched to a gene.

The chain recombines TRBV7-8 with TRBJ1-2; D is unresolved. This CDR3 contains 13 residues. Germline CDR1 is SGHVS and CDR2 is FQNEAQ. V shed 0 bases and J shed 4 bases, with 6 bases lying between them. CDR3 bases: TGTGCCAGCAGCTTAGCGGGATTCTATGGCTACACCTTC. It codes for CASSLAGFYGYTF. The whole variable domain, remainder taken from reference TRBV7-8 and TRBJ1-2, is GAGVSQSPRYKVAKRGQDVALRCDPISGHVSLFWYQQALGQGPEFLTYFQNEAQLDKSGLPSDRFFAERPEGSVSTLKIQRTQQEDSAVYLCASSLAGFYGYTFGSGTRLTVV.

The chain combines TRBV5-6 with TRBJ1-1; possibly TRBD1 for D (5 bases). Germline V CDR1 and CDR2: SGHDT, YYEEEE. There are 14 residues in the CDR3. V shed 4 bases and J shed 4 bases, with 14 bases lying between them. CDR3: CASSGMGRGTEAFF. The CDR3 bases are TGTGCCAGCAGCGGTATGGGTAGGGGCACTGAAGCTTTCTTT. The entire variable domain, with the rest obtained from reference TRBV5-6 and TRBJ1-1, is as follows: DAGVTQSPTHLIKTRGQQVTLRCSPKSGHDTVSWYQQALGQGPQFIFQYYEEEERQRGNFPDRFSGHQFPNYSSELNVNALLLGDSALYLCASSGMGRGTEAFFGQGTRLTVV.

The V call is TRBV19, the J call TRBJ2-7; 7 nucleotides align to TRBD1. The V gene end was trimmed by 5 bases and the J gene end by 6 bases; junction bases not matched to a gene: 7. Germline V gives CDR1 LNHDA, CDR2 SQIVND (reference sequence). This CDR3 has 13 amino acids. The CDR3 nucleotides are TGTGCCAGTAGTGTGACCCGGGACAGCGAGCAGTACTTC. Its protein is CASSVTRDSEQYF.

This clone was detected once. The V call is TRBV3-1 (or the pseudogene TRBV3-2), the J call TRBJ1-2, with D possibly being TRBD1 (5 bases). Between the trimmed V and J ends, which lost 4 bases and 3 bases, there was a span of 15 bases. The CDR3 runs to 15 residues. Germline V gives CDR1 LGHDT, CDR2 YNNKEL (reference sequence). The CDR3 DNA sequence: TGTGCCAGCAGCCTTAGGGACCCAAGTTACTATGGCTACACCTTC. Translation: CASSLRDPSYYGYTF.

The chain uses TRBV19 and TRBJ1-3, with D uncertain. The ends were cut back, 3 bases at V and 3 bases at J, with 12 bases in the middle. The CDR3 loop spans 15 amino acids. Germline loops: CDR1 LNHDA, CDR2 SQIVND (reference sequence). CDR3 sequence: CASSMQVEGGNTIYF. The CDR3 DNA sequence: TGTGCCAGTAGTATGCAGGTGGAAGGTGGAAACACCATATATTTT.

The chain carries TRBV19 and TRBJ2-2, with a tentative D call TRBD2 (6 bases). The germline V gene encodes CDR1 LNHDA and CDR2 SQIVND (reference sequence). The CDR3 sequence is 14 residues long. With 3 bases removed from V and 3 bases from J, the gap between germline ends came to 8 bases. The CDR3 loop reads CASSISGDTGELFF. The DNA of the CDR3 is TGTGCCAGTAGTATTTCGGGGGACACCGGGGAGCTGTTTTTT.

The chain employs TRBV24-1 and TRBJ2-7; D may be TRBD2 (5 bases). Trimming pared 3 bases from V and 3 bases from J, leaving 11 bases between. This CDR3 spans 14 amino acids. Germline V CDR1 and CDR2: KGHDR, SFDVKD. The CDR3 reads CATSDPRGSYEQYF. Written as DNA, the CDR3 is TGTGCCACCAGTGATCCTCGGGGAAGCTACGAGCAGTACTTC.

The V gene is TRBV3-1 (or the pseudogene TRBV3-2), the J gene TRBJ2-7; TRBD1 might be the D (5 bases). V gave up 3 bases and J gave up 3 bases, with 18 bases separating them. The CDR3 is made up of 16 amino acids. Germline loops: CDR1 LGHDT, CDR2 YNNKEL (reference sequence). CDR3 sequence reads: CASSHSRVLSGYEQYF. In nucleotides, the CDR3 is TGTGCCAGCAGCCACTCCAGGGTCTTGTCGGGCTACGAGCAGTACTTC.

This clone came up a few times. The CDR3 protein is CASSPDRGLTEAFF. The DNA of the CDR3 is TGTGCCAGCAGCCCAGACAGGGGGCTCACTGAAGCTTTCTTT. The V call is TRBV7-2, the J call TRBJ1-1, with 10 bases lining up with TRBD1. Germline CDR1 is SGHTA and CDR2 is FQGNSA. The CDR3 length is 14 residues. The J segment lost 4 bases and the V segment lost 5 bases, leaving 4 bases of the junction unmatched.